This TCR beta chain was found in a study of blood T cell repertoires in COVID-19. Study information: From the United States, Italy and Spain came samples of acute and convalescent COVID-19. T cells, B-cell-depleted T cells, or PBMCs provided the cDNA or gDNA that served as material.

The CDR3 contains 16 residues. The V gene's germline CDR1 is MNHNY and CDR2 SVGAGI (reference sequence). With 6 bases clipped from V and 2 bases from J, the junction kept 12 bases outside the gene matches. How the authors handled the data: Using reference gene primer amplification, nucleated cell counts were estimated. Some clones are missing from TCRdb's copy, which holds only in-frame ones; the method was immunoSEQ multiplex PCR. The V and J calls and clone size come from that table; D and trimming were worked out from the DNA. The sample records fewer than 250,000 clones, approximately 80% being singletons.

The clonotype comes from a man aged 55-75 years with acute or convalescent COVID-19. V usage is TRBV6-6 and J usage is TRBJ1-2; 7 bases match TRBD1. Material: peripheral blood. CDR3 protein: CASRESGGQLNYGYTF. The CDR3 nucleotides read TGTGCCAGCAGAGAATCCGGGGGACAGCTCAACTATGGCTACACCTTC.